This TCR beta chain was documented in a study of blood T cell repertoires in COVID-19. Study-level information: PBMCs, B-cell-depleted T cells, or T cells were the source of the cDNA or gDNA that made up the material.

Original data processing: Amplified reference gene primers provided the basis for estimating nucleated cell counts. Profiled with immunoSEQ multiplex PCR; TCRdb holds only in-frame clones, not every one. The V and J calls and clone size come from that table; D and trimming were worked out from the DNA. The data contain about 250,000 clones, 80% to 85% of them singletons. This CDR3 spans 15 amino acids. The trim removed 4 bases at V and 1 base at J, leaving 5 bases unmatched. CDR1 SGHNT and CDR2 YYREEE come from the germline V gene (reference sequence). This clone has a handful of counts. This TCR came from a woman aged 35 to 49 who had recovered from COVID-19. The rearrangement links TRBV5-4 to TRBJ1-1, with 9 bases that match TRBD1. Sequencing was carried out using peripheral blood. CDR3 DNA sequence: TGTGCCAGCAGCGTCCCGGGACAGGGGAACACTGAAGCTTTCTTT. Its protein product is CASSVPGQGNTEAFF. Based on the CDR3 plus reference TRBV5-4 and TRBJ1-1, the full variable domain is ETGVTQSPTHLIKTRGQQVTLRCSSQSGHNTVSWYQQALGQGPQFIFQYYREEENGRGNFPPRFSGLQFPNYSSELNVNALELDDSALYLCASSVPGQGNTEAFFGQGTRLTVV.